What follows describes a single T cell receptor (beta chain). Its antigen is as yet unknown. With 60 Vbeta and 13 Jbeta primers, the PCR was carried out. Original data processing: In a later analysis, roughly 86 million unique TCR beta chains included roughly 11 million shared by two or more donors. The data were produced by immunoSEQ multiplex PCR, yet TCRdb's version contains in-frame clones alone and is incomplete. Clonal size and the V and J genes are those of that table, whereas D and trimming came from the DNA. Here the sample table reports more than 100,000 clones. This CDR3 region has 15 residues. V lost 6 bases, J lost 4 bases, and 15 bases lay in between. Germline V gene sequence: CDR1 MDHEN, CDR2 SYDVKM. The sample belongs to a study of cytomegalovirus exposure and HLA in healthy donors. Study-level findings and limits: A later analysis associated 16,951 TCR beta sequences with HLA alleles at a 0.05 false discovery rate. A later analysis showed TCR association rates differing by HLA locus, peaking at DRB1 and lowest at HLA-C.

This chain connects TRBV28 to TRBJ1-4; D ambiguous. This clonotype originated in a young man in good health and CMV-seronegative. The sequenced sample was PBMCs. CDR3 loop: CASRTGEGLNEKLFF. Written as DNA, the CDR3 is TGTGCCAGCAGGACCGGGGAAGGCCTTAATGAAAAACTGTTTTTT.